This T cell receptor beta chain was sequenced during a study of shared clonotypes between healthy human individuals. Whole-study findings and limits: The generation probabilities recorded for non-shared clonotypes fell below those of clonotypes shared by all four donors. In having few donors, the study represented limited genetic and exposure-history diversity.

Remarks on this clone: Its antigen is as yet unknown.

It was CD45RO-negative cells, positively selected for CCR7, that made up naive CD8 cells, with terminally differentiated effector memory CD45RA+ cells excluded. Germline V gives CDR1 SGDLS, CDR2 YYNGEE. V was pared by 4 bases and J by 0 bases, with 16 bases between. The CDR3 totals 16 residues. Genomic DNA belonging to each subset was distributed in equal measure over several immunoSEQ plates. The data were produced by immunoSEQ multiplex PCR, yet TCRdb's version contains in-frame clones alone and is incomplete. The table has about 2 million clones, about 95% seen once; the top ten hold 0.9% to 1.5%.

Input material: naive CD8+ T cells sorted from blood. The chain has TRBV9 and TRBJ1-1; D might be TRBD1 (5 bases). This TCR derives from a man aged 18 to 29 in good health. The DNA for the CDR3 is TGTGCCAGCAGCTCGTATCCCGGGACGGTGAACACTGAAGCTTTCTTT. Translation: CASSSYPGTVNTEAFF.